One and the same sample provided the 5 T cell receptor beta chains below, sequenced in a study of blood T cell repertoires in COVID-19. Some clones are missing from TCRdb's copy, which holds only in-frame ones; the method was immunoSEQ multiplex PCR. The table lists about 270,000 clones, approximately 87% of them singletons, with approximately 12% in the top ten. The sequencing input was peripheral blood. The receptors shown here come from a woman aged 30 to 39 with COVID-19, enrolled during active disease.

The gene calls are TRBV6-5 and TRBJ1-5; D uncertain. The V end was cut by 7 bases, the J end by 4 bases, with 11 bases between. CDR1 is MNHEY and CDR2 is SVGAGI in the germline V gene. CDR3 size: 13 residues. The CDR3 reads CASTEDGNQPQHF. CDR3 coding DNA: TGTGCCAGCACCGAAGACGGGAATCAGCCCCAGCATTTT.

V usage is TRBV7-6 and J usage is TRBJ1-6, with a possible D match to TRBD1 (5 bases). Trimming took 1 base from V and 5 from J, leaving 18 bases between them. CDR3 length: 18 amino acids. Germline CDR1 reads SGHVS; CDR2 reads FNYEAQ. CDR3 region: CASSLDLMEGPNNSPLHF. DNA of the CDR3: TGTGCCAGCAGCTTAGATCTGATGGAGGGACCGAATAATTCACCCCTCCACTTT.

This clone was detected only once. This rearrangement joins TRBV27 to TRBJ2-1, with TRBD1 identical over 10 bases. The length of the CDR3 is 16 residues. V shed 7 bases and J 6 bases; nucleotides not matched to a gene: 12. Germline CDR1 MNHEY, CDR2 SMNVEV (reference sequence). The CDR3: CASISDRGLMGNEQFF. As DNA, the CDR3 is TGTGCCAGCATCTCAGACAGGGGGCTTATGGGCAATGAGCAGTTCTTC.

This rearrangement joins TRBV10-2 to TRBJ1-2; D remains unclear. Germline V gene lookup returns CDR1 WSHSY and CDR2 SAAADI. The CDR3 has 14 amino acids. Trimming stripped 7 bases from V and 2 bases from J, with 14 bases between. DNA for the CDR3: TGCGCCAGCACCCCCGGGTGGGTCAACTATGGCTACACCTTC. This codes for CASTPGWVNYGYTF.

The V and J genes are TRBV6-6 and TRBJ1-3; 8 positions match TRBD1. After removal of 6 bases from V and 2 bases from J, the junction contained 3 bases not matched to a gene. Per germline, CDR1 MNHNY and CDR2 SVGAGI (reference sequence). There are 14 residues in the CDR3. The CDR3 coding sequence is TGTGCCAGCAGGGACAGGGTTCCTGGAAACACCATATATTTT. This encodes CASRDRVPGNTIYF.